This entry features one T cell receptor (beta chain) sequence. Its antigen is unknown. Ophthalmopathy donors were characterized by moderate-to-severe activity, CAS of at least 3, NOSPECS of at least 4, and duration under 3 months. The PBMC fraction was derived from 10 ml of fresh peripheral blood. The data stem from a study of Graves' ophthalmopathy and Graves' hyperthyroidism. Overall study findings and caveats: Ophthalmopathy progression was predicted with around 71% sensitivity and 72.22% specificity.

The V end lost 5 bases, the J end lost 7 bases, and 18 bases lay between the germline ends. In germline, CDR1 is SNHLY, CDR2 FYNNEI. The CDR3 loop spans 14 amino acids. Amplification from RNA transcripts yielded the TCR beta CDR3 regions. In the first round, RT-PCR was carried out with HTBI primers, and a multiplex PCR formed the second round. TCRdb analysed the multiplex PCR reads with MiXCR anew, one entry per CDR3 protein. The data contain approximately 700,000 distinct CDR3 sequences, about two fifths of them seen just once; the ten biggest clones take up more than 2.5%. Sequencing was carried out using peripheral blood. The chain joins TRBV2 to TRBJ2-7; either TRBD1 or TRBD2 may supply D (5 bases each). This TCR came from an adult man with Graves' ophthalmopathy. CDR3 residues: CASSSGTHTGEQYF. The CDR3 nucleotides read TGTGCCAGCAGTTCCGGGACCCACACCGGGGAGCAGTACTTC.